This T cell receptor beta chain was sequenced during a study of shared clonotypes between healthy human individuals. Findings of the study overall: Naive subsets typically showed greater estimated richness than memory subsets. The naive CD4 repertoires of a handful of donors were compared, and 5% to 6.5% of clonotypes were shared.

The germline V gene has CDR1 SGHRS and CDR2 YFSETQ. The ends were cut back, 4 bases at V and 2 bases at J, with 10 bases in the middle. CDR3 length: 14 amino acids. As concerns this clone: Its antigen is as yet unknown. A much larger clone is a single base away; this may be a read error. Different DNA sequences within this sample yield the same CDR3.

For sorted subsets, about 190 ng DNA per replicate equaled 30,000 or so T cell genomes. Profiling relied on immunoSEQ multiplex PCR, and the TCRdb table lists in-frame clones only, not all of them. The sample includes some 790,000 clones, roughly two thirds of them seen just once. The TCR was taken from a woman aged 25-40 years in good health. The J gene is TRBJ1-3, the V gene TRBV5-1, with D possibly being TRBD1 (5 bases). Sequencing was carried out using memory CD4+ T cells sorted from blood. Noted subset: CD45RA-negative fraction. The CDR3 coding sequence is TGCGCCAGCAGCCTCGGGACGGCTGGAAACACCATATATTTT. Its translation: CASSLGTAGNTIYF.